A single sample gave rise to the 5 T cell receptor beta chains below, sequenced in a study of cytomegalovirus exposure and HLA in healthy donors. PCR was performed using 60 Vbeta and 13 Jbeta primers. This table comes from immunoSEQ multiplex PCR, and its TCRdb copy is limited to in-frame clones, with some not included. Altogether more than 65,000 clones are present, 78% being singletons, with the ten largest covering 5.9%. The sequenced sample consisted of PBMCs. The receptors shown here come from a man aged 18 to 29 in good health and CMV-seropositive.

The J gene is TRBJ1-1, the V gene TRBV4-1; TRBD1 agrees at 7 bases. V lost 3 bases to trimming and J lost 8 bases; unmatched junction nucleotides: 12. This CDR3 region has 15 residues. Germline assignment: CDR1 MGHRA and CDR2 YSYEKL. CDR3: CASSQSLTGASEAFF. CDR3 DNA: TGCGCCAGCAGCCAGTCACTCACAGGGGCCTCCGAAGCTTTCTTT.

The V gene is TRBV5-6, the J gene TRBJ2-1, with TRBD2 identical over 7 bases. Looked up from germline, CDR1 is SGHDT and CDR2 is YYEEEE. Trimming took 6 bases from V and 7 from J; bases not matched to a gene: 10. The CDR3 is 14 residues long. The CDR3 coding sequence is TGTGCCAGCATCGAGGGCGGGAGCGGAAATGAGCAGTTCTTC. Translated, it gives CASIEGGSGNEQFF. Supplemented by reference TRBV5-6 and TRBJ2-1, the full variable domain reads DAGVTQSPTHLIKTRGQQVTLRCSPKSGHDTVSWYQQALGQGPQFIFQYYEEEERQRGNFPDRFSGHQFPNYSSELNVNALLLGDSALYLCASIEGGSGNEQFFGPGTRLTVL.

The rearrangement links TRBV7-6 to TRBJ2-7; maybe TRBD1 (5 bases). The CDR3 length is 14 residues. The V and J ends lost 5 bases and 2 bases respectively, with 13 bases between them. The germline V gene has CDR1 SGHVS and CDR2 FNYEAQ. CDR3 DNA: TGTGCCAGCAGCAGAGAAGGGGTTCCCTACGAGCAGTACTTC. This translates into CASSREGVPYEQYF.

The V call is TRBV9, the J call TRBJ2-1; 7 bases fit TRBD1. This CDR3 has 17 amino acids. With V trimmed by 2 bases and J by 9 bases, 17 bases remained unmatched. Per the germline V gene, CDR1 is SGDLS and CDR2 is YYNGEE. The CDR3 sequence: CASSVTPPGQIYPEQFF. CDR3 bases: TGTGCCAGCAGCGTGACTCCTCCGGGACAGATCTACCCTGAGCAGTTCTTC.

This clone has a handful of counts. The chain has TRBV4-1 and TRBJ1-4, with D possibly being TRBD1 (5 bases). Trimming cost V 4 bases and J 7 bases, with 19 bases left between them. The V gene's germline CDR1 is MGHRA and CDR2 YSYEKL. There are 16 residues in the CDR3. The DNA for the CDR3 is TGCGCCAGCAGCCCGGCCTGGGGGGGTCAGGGTGAAAAACTGTTTTTT. It specifies CASSPAWGGQGEKLFF.